The TCR beta chain described here comes from a study of T cell repertoires in cytomegalovirus infection. Whole-study findings and limits: Cumulative public TCR beta family frequency identified CMV carriers with the relevant HLA.

The CDR3 spans 18 residues. Per the germline V gene, CDR1 is SGHTA and CDR2 is FQGNSA. V lost 1 base and J lost 6, with 22 bases in between. Note on this clonotype: Its antigen is unidentified.

One entry per CDR3 protein, called by TCRdb with MiXCR from the reads. The sample records a few hundred thousand distinct CDR3 sequences, under 45% being singletons. The sample in question was cultured PBMCs, obtained from culture after CMV antigen stimulation. The chain joins TRBV7-2 to TRBJ2-1; TRBD2 might be the D (6 bases). The receptor was isolated from a human donor in good health (CMV status not recorded). Some clones in this sample may be carry-over from other donors' samples. The CDR3 reads CASSLDRFGGSMSNEQFF. As DNA, the CDR3 is TGTGCCAGCAGCTTAGATCGTTTTGGGGGGTCCATGAGCAATGAGCAGTTCTTC.